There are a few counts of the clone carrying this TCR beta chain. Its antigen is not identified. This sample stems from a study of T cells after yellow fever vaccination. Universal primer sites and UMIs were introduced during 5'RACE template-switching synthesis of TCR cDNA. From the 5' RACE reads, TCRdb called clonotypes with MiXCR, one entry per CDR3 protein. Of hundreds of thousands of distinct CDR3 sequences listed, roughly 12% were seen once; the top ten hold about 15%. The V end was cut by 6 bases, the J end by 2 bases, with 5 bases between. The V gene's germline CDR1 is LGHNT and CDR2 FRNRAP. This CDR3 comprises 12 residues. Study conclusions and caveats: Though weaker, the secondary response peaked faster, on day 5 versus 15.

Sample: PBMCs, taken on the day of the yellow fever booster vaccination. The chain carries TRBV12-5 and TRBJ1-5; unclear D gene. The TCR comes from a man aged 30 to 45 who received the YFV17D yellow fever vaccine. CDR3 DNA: TGTGCTAGTGGCAACGGCAATCAGCCCCAGCATTTT. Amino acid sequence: CASGNGNQPQHF.